This record concerns one T cell receptor beta chain sequence. The antigen remains unidentified. The data originate from a study of cytomegalovirus exposure and HLA in healthy donors. Overall study: Within an early data release were tens of millions of unique TCRs drawn from HLA-typed donors.

General study results and limits: Listed as cytomegalovirus-associated were around 160 TCR beta chains. Many donors shared some public TCRs, even though most TCR sequences were rare.

The CDR3 runs to 15 residues. The germline CDR1 and CDR2 sequences are MNHNS and SASEGT. V was pared by 6 bases and J by 4 bases, with 7 bases of the junction left unmatched. The study ran its PCR with 60 Vbeta and 13 Jbeta primers. Generated by immunoSEQ multiplex PCR, the TCRdb table keeps only in-frame clones and is missing some. The data contain some 130,000 clones, over 60% of them singletons. The sequence was obtained from a man aged 25 to 40 in good health and CMV-seronegative. The sample taken for sequencing was PBMCs. This chain links TRBV6-1 with TRBJ2-1; TRBD2 agrees at 9 bases. CDR3 residues: CASRGIAGAYNEQFF. In DNA, the CDR3 is TGTGCCAGCAGGGGTATAGCGGGAGCTTACAATGAGCAGTTCTTC.